The rows below give T cell receptor beta chains drawn from one sample of a study of blood T cell repertoires in COVID-19. TCRdb's copy holds only in-frame clones and misses some; the assay was immunoSEQ multiplex PCR. The data hold 150,000 to 200,000 clones, with around 75% observed a single time. Sequenced material: peripheral blood. The source of these receptors is a woman between 35 and 50 years old with COVID-19, enrolled during active disease. Both conserved end residues are part of each CDR3. The order of the fields is D gene, J gene, V gene, clone size, CDR3 DNA, CDR3 protein. The D gene is left open where the match is weak. Clone size is shown for a subset of rows, as once, few, many or a class of expanded clone.

>TRBD1|TRBJ1-2|TRBV7-2|-
TGTGCCAGCAGGGCCGGGACAGGGACCTATGGCTACACCTTC
CASRAGTGTYGYTF
>-|TRBJ2-2|TRBV5-1|-
TGCGCCAGCAGCTTGGACATGCCAGGGGTCGGGGAGCTGTTTTTT
CASSLDMPGVGELFF
>TRBD1|TRBJ2-1|TRBV19|-
TGTGCCAGTAGTATAGCGAGGACAGGGAGACCCTACAATGAGCAGTTCTTC
CASSIARTGRPYNEQFF
>-|TRBJ1-2|TRBV20-1|-
TGCAGTGCTAGGACTCGGGGAGTTGATACCTTC
CSARTRGVDTF
>-|TRBJ2-1|TRBV24-1|few
TGTGCCACCAGTGATCGCCTCCTAGGTGAGCAGTTCTTC
CATSDRLLGEQFF
>-|TRBJ1-2|TRBV5-4|-
TGTGCCAGCAGCCCACGAGGACAGACCTATGGCTACACCTTC
CASSPRGQTYGYTF
>TRBD2|TRBJ2-1|TRBV7-2|-
TGTGCCAGCAGGAATGGTATAGCGGGCTCCTACAATGAGCAGTTCTTC
CASRNGIAGSYNEQFF
>-|TRBJ2-1|TRBV6-5|-
TGTGCCAGCAGTTACACTAGCTTCAATGAGCAGTTCTTC
CASSYTSFNEQFF
>TRBD2|TRBJ2-1|TRBV5-1|-
TGCGCCAGCAGCTTAGCGGGAAGCTCCTACAATGAGCAGTTCTTC
CASSLAGSSYNEQFF
>TRBD1|TRBJ1-1|TRBV4-1|-
TGCGCCAGCAGCCTAACGACAGGGGACCTGAACACTGAAGCTTTCTTT
CASSLTTGDLNTEAFF
>-|TRBJ1-2|TRBV5-1|-
TGCGCCAGCAGCTTTCCCAGGGTAGGGGATGGCTACACCTTC
CASSFPRVGDGYTF
>-|TRBJ1-2|TRBV7-9|few
TGTGCCAGCAGCTTAGGGGGACGGGGTTCTCATAGGGACTCCTATGGCTACACCTTC
CASSLGGRGSHRDSYGYTF
>-|TRBJ1-2|TRBV3-1/TRBV3-2|-
TGTGCCAGCAGCCAAGCGAGTCGCTTATATGGCTACACCTTC
CASSQASRLYGYTF
>TRBD1|TRBJ1-1|TRBV5-1|-
TGCGCCAGCAGCCCGGCCGGACAGGGGTCCACTGAAGCTTTCTTT
CASSPAGQGSTEAFF
>TRBD1|TRBJ1-4|TRBV27|-
TGTGCCACCCGGGACAGGGGGCGCGGGGCTAATGAAAAACTGTTTTTT
CATRDRGRGANEKLFF
>TRBD1|TRBJ1-1|TRBV3-1/TRBV3-2|-
TGTGCCAGCAGCCCGAGTTTTCGTGGAGGGGGCTGGTACACTGAAGCTTTCTTT
CASSPSFRGGGWYTEAFF
>TRBD2|TRBJ2-5|TRBV6-2/TRBV6-3|-
TGTGCCAGCAGTTACGATGAGGGAGGGAGGTTTAGAGAGACCCAGTACTTC
CASSYDEGGRFRETQYF
>TRBD1|TRBJ1-6|TRBV19|once
TGTGCCAGTACTTCTCCGGGACAGGGTCCTTCACCCCTCCACTTT
CASTSPGQGPSPLHF
>TRBD1|TRBJ1-6|TRBV6-6|-
TGTGCCAGCACCCTCGGAGGGACAGACCCTTTCACCCTCCACTTT
CASTLGGTDPFTLHF
>TRBD1|TRBJ2-2|TRBV2|few
TGTGCCAGCAGTGTTGACAGGGGGCTTCGGGGGACCGGGGAGCTGTTTTTT
CASSVDRGLRGTGELFF
>TRBD1|TRBJ1-2|TRBV6-5|-
TGTGCCAGCAGCAGACAGGGCCGCTATGGCTACACCTTC
CASSRQGRYGYTF
>-|TRBJ2-7|TRBV29-1|-
TGCAGCGTTGACTCCCCGGGACTGACACCATACGAGCAGTACTTC
CSVDSPGLTPYEQYF
>TRBD1|TRBJ1-2|TRBV7-2|-
TGTGCCAGCAGCACCCGACAGGGAACTATCTATGGCTACACCTTC
CASSTRQGTIYGYTF
>-|TRBJ1-1|TRBV19|-
TGTGCCAGTAGTATAAACCGTTTCGGACTGAAGAACACTGAAGCTTTCTTT
CASSINRFGLKNTEAFF
>TRBD2|TRBJ2-3|TRBV6-5|-
TGTGCCAGCAGTTACGTAGCGGGACCTAGCACAGATACGCAGTATTTT
CASSYVAGPSTDTQYF
>-|TRBJ1-1|TRBV7-9|-
TGTGCCAGCAGCTTTACAGCTGAAGCTTTCTTT
CASSFTAEAFF
>TRBD1|TRBJ2-3|TRBV6-1|-
TGTGCCAGCAGTGAAGGACAGGGTGCGGGTACGCAGTATTTT
CASSEGQGAGTQYF
>-|TRBJ1-1|TRBV25-1|-
TGTGCCAGCGGGCCCGGGGGTTTTTTCACTGAAGCTTTCTTT
CASGPGGFFTEAFF
>TRBD2|TRBJ2-3|TRBV5-6|-
TGTGCCAGCAGCTTGGGGGGGCTAGCGGGCCCGACGCAGTATTTT
CASSLGGLAGPTQYF
>TRBD1|TRBJ1-2|TRBV6-1|-
TGTGCCAGCAGTGAACAAACAGGGGGCGGATTCTCTGGCTACACCTTC
CASSEQTGGGFSGYTF
>-|TRBJ1-2|TRBV18|once
TGTGCCAGCTCACCACTGAGGGCTACGGATGGCTACACCTTC
CASSPLRATDGYTF
>-|TRBJ1-1|TRBV5-1|-
TGCGCCAGCAGCTCCATAGCAAATATTAACACTGAAGCTTTCTTT
CASSSIANINTEAFF
>TRBD1|TRBJ2-5|TRBV9|-
TGTGCCAGCAGCGTAGGCCTAAGGCAGGGGGAAGAGACCCAGTACTTC
CASSVGLRQGEETQYF
>-|TRBJ1-1|TRBV11-2|-
TGTGCCAGCAGCCCAGGGGTGGGACGGAGATCGGGCACTGAAGCTTTCTTT
CASSPGVGRRSGTEAFF
>-|TRBJ2-7|TRBV11-2|-
TGTGCCAGCAGTTCGTTACCCGACGGGGAAAAATACGAGCAGTACTTC
CASSSLPDGEKYEQYF
>-|TRBJ2-7|TRBV24-1|-
TGTGCCACCAGTGATCGTCAGGGTGGCGAGCAGTACTTC
CATSDRQGGEQYF
>-|TRBJ2-7|TRBV3-1/TRBV3-2|-
TGTGCCAGCAGCCAAGGTTCGGGGGAGCAGTACTTC
CASSQGSGEQYF
>-|TRBJ1-1|TRBV6-4|-
TGTGCCAGCAGTCCCAGGGCTGATTTTAACACTGAAGCTTTCTTT
CASSPRADFNTEAFF
>-|TRBJ2-7|TRBV27|-
TGTGCCAGCAGGGGGGCCCCCAACATAGGCGAGCAGTACTTC
CASRGAPNIGEQYF
>-|TRBJ2-6|TRBV30|-
TGTGCCTGGAGTAATGGAGACTCTGGGGCCAACGTCCTGACTTTC
CAWSNGDSGANVLTF
>-|TRBJ1-2|TRBV20-1|-
TGCAGTGCTAGGGTCCTAGGCTACACCTTC
CSARVLGYTF
>-|TRBJ1-4|TRBV6-2/TRBV6-3|few
TGTGCCAGCAGTTACTCCGGTAACCCTAATGAAAAACTGTTTTTT
CASSYSGNPNEKLFF
>-|TRBJ1-5|TRBV6-5|-
TGTGCCAGCAGTTACTCGGGCCCTACGGAGCCCCAGCATTTT
CASSYSGPTEPQHF
>-|TRBJ2-1|TRBV11-3|-
TGTGCCAGCAGCTCCTCCCCCTTCAATGAGCAGTTCTTC
CASSSSPFNEQFF
>-|TRBJ1-1|TRBV10-3|few
TGTGCCATCAGTGAGTCGGGAAGGGGGACTGAAGCTTTCTTT
CAISESGRGTEAFF
>TRBD2|TRBJ2-1|TRBV11-1|-
TGTGCCAGCAGCATGACTAGCGGGGGGGGAAATGAGCAGTTCTTC
CASSMTSGGGNEQFF
>TRBD2|TRBJ2-1|TRBV19|-
TGTGCCAGTAGTATAAGAGCGGGGCGAATTGAAGTGGATGAGCAGTTCTTC
CASSIRAGRIEVDEQFF
>-|TRBJ2-7|TRBV30|-
TGTGCCTGGAGCTACGGCGGTAGCGGCCGAACCTACGAGCAGTACTTC
CAWSYGGSGRTYEQYF
>TRBD1|TRBJ1-5|TRBV7-8|once
TGTGCCAGCAGCTTAATAAGGGGGCCGGGCAATCAGCCCCAGCATTTT
CASSLIRGPGNQPQHF
>TRBD1|TRBJ2-3|TRBV18|once
TGTGCCAGCTCTCTACAGGGGGCTTTTAGTACAGATACGCAGTATTTT
CASSLQGAFSTDTQYF
>TRBD1|TRBJ1-4|TRBV7-9|-
TGTGCCAGCAGCTTCTTATACGACAGGGAGAAAGAAAAACTGTTTTTT
CASSFLYDREKEKLFF
>TRBD1|TRBJ1-6|TRBV6-2/TRBV6-3|-
TGTGCCAGCAGCTGGAGACAGGGGGCTTCTTCACCCCTCCACTTT
CASSWRQGASSPLHF
>TRBD1|TRBJ2-7|TRBV30|-
TGTGCCTGGACGGGACAGGGGAAACCCCACGAGCAGTACTTC
CAWTGQGKPHEQYF